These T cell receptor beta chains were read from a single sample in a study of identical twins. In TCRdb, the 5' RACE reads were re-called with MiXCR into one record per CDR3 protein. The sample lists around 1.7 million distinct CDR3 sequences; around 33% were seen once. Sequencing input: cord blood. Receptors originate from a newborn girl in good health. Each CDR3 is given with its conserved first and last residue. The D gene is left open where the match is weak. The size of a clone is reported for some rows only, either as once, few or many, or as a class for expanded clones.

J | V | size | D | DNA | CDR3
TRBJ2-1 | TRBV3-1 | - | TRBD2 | TGTGCCAGCAGCCAAGATAGCGGGGGAACCCCCAATGAGCAGTTCTTC | CASSQDSGGTPNEQFF
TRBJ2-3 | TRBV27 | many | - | TGTGCCAGCAGTCCCCTTGCAGAGCGGACCTTCGGAGATACGCAGTATTTT | CASSPLAERTFGDTQYF
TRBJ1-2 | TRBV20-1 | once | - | TGCAGTGCTAGAGCGGGGACGGGGCAGGACACCTTC | CSARAGTGQDTF
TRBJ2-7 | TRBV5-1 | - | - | TGCGCCAGCTGTCTGGTGACAGCCTACAATGAGCAGTACTTC | CASCLVTAYNEQYF
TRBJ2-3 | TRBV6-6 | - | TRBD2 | TGTGCCAGCAGCTTAGGCGGGAGTATGGCAGATACGCAGTATTTT | CASSLGGSMADTQYF
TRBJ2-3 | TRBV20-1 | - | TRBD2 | TGCAGTGCTAATCCGGCGGGAGAAGGAGATACGCAGTATTTT | CSANPAGEGDTQYF
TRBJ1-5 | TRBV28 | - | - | TGTGCCAGCCAAGCCCTCTTAAATCAGCCCCAGCATTTT | CASQALLNQPQHF
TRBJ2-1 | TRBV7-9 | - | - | TGTGCCAGCAGCGTAGGGGCAGGGTGGGGTGAGCAGTTCTTC | CASSVGAGWGEQFF
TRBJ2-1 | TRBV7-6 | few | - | TGTGCCAGCAGCTTAGGACTCCTAGGATATAATGAGCAGTTCTTC | CASSLGLLGYNEQFF
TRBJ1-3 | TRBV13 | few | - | TGTGCCAGCAGCCTTAATCCGGGAAACACCATATATTTT | CASSLNPGNTIYF